This T cell receptor (beta chain) appears in the sequencing data of a study of T-cell memory formation after mild COVID-19. Study conclusions and caveats: Contracting clones, day 15 to 85, had balanced CD4/CD8, and later expanders favored CD4+. Memory from before infection featured some responding clones, which suggests cross-reactive memory joined.

Between the trimmed V and J ends, which lost 5 bases and 3 bases, there was a span of 18 bases. This CDR3 region has 16 residues. In germline, CDR1 is SGHTA, CDR2 FQGNSA. This clonotype has a handful of counts. The antigen remains unidentified. One entry per CDR3 protein results from TCRdb running MiXCR on the 5' RACE reads. The table records about 410,000 distinct CDR3 sequences, approximately 19% of them present only once. The TCR comes from a man between 18 and 35 years old who had mild COVID-19 (a few samples of this study predate the infection). Cell type and time point are not known. The chain carries TRBV7-2 and TRBJ2-3; D unclear. The sequenced material came from PBMCs or a T cell subset sorted from them (not recorded which). The CDR3 loop reads CASSPALVQRTDTQYF. In nucleotides, the CDR3 is TGTGCCAGCAGCCCCGCGCTCGTGCAGAGGACAGATACGCAGTATTTT.